This entry lists 25 T cell receptor beta chains sequenced from one sample in a study of shared clonotypes between healthy human individuals (dated by TCRdb to 2018 to 2021). Library prep was done by the immunoSEQ multiplex PCR assay. Not all clones reach the TCRdb copy of this immuneACCESS table, which keeps in-frame sequences only. Checked studies attribute under half of the gap to unresolved V genes and leave the rest unexplained. In all, the sample holds over a million clones, and about 80% of those were seen once. Roughly 0.62% of the sample goes to the ten largest clones. Sequencing was carried out using memory CD4+ T cells from PBMCs. According to the study, the label for this sample's cell subset or site signals: CD45RA-negative fraction. Source of these receptors: a man aged 18-30 years in good health. Some clones in this sample may be carry-over from other donors' samples.

The chain carries TRBV29-1 and TRBJ2-7; D unresolved. The CDR3 extends over 15 amino acids. Trimming cost V 6 bases and J 0 bases, with 18 bases left between them. Germline V CDR1 and CDR2: SQVTM, ANQGSEA. CDR3 amino acids: CSVLPLTRNSYEQYF. The CDR3 DNA follows: TGCAGCGTCTTGCCTCTGACAAGAAACTCCTACGAGCAGTACTTC.

The rearrangement uses TRBV6-1 and TRBJ2-7; D is perhaps TRBD1 or TRBD2 (5 bases each). The V end was cut by 7 bases, the J end by 2 bases, with 12 bases between. The CDR3 has 13 amino acids. Germline V gene sequence: CDR1 MNHNS, CDR2 SASEGT. CDR3 bases: TGTGCCAGCATAGGGGACGCACCCTACGAGCAGTACTTC. Translated, it gives CASIGDAPYEQYF.

This clone was seen ten or more times. Different DNA sequences within this sample yield the same CDR3. The chain is built from TRBV9 and TRBJ2-1; TRBD2 agrees at 8 bases. The V gene end was trimmed by 0 bases and the J gene end by 7 bases; junction bases not matched to a gene: 6. CDR1 and CDR2 (germline): SGDLS, YYNGEE. This CDR3 contains 15 residues. CDR3 sequence: CASSVGAGGWNEQFF. CDR3 bases: TGTGCCAGCAGCGTAGGGGCGGGAGGTTGGAATGAGCAGTTCTTC. The full variable domain, with the rest looked up from reference TRBV9 and TRBJ2-1, is DSGVTQTPKHLITATGQRVTLRCSPRSGDLSVYWYQQSLDQGLQFLIQYYNGEERAKGNILERFSAQQFPDLHSELNLSSLELGDSALYFCASSVGAGGWNEQFFGPGTRLTVL.

The V call is TRBV27, the J call TRBJ2-1; 12 nucleotides match TRBD2. This CDR3 contains 14 residues. Germline CDR1 is MNHEY and CDR2 is SMNVEV (reference sequence). Trimming cost V 6 bases and J 6 bases; bases outside gene matches: 3. The CDR3 loop is CASSRLAGANEQFF. The CDR3 coding sequence is TGTGCCAGCAGCAGACTAGCGGGAGCCAATGAGCAGTTCTTC.

With regard to this clone: Other DNA sequences from this sample encode an identical CDR3 as well. The V gene is TRBV27, the J gene TRBJ2-1, with D unclear. The germline CDR1 and CDR2 sequences are MNHEY and SMNVEV (reference sequence). The CDR3 totals 11 residues. With 8 bases removed from V and 4 bases from J, the gap between germline ends came to 6 bases. This CDR3 reads CASRNYNEQFF. DNA for the CDR3: TGTGCCAGCCGGAATTACAATGAGCAGTTCTTC.

The chain uses TRBV28 and TRBJ2-5; D is uncertain. The germline CDR1 and CDR2 sequences are MDHEN and SYDVKM. This CDR3 contains 15 residues. Trimming removed 3 bases from V and 3 bases from J, with 14 bases in between. CDR3 in DNA: TGTGCCAGCAGTTTGGTTCAGCCTAGAAAAGAGACCCAGTACTTC. This sequence encodes CASSLVQPRKETQYF.

This clone was seen a handful of times. The rearrangement joins TRBV4-1 to TRBJ1-2; TRBD1 aligns across 7 bases. The CDR3 has 20 amino acids. Germline CDR1 reads MGHRA; CDR2 reads YSYEKL. Germline trimming cut 3 bases from V and 4 bases from J; bases unmatched to any gene: 23. The CDR3 protein is CASSQARSGGGRGGGYGYTF. CDR3 sequence (DNA): TGCGCCAGCAGCCAGGCCAGATCAGGGGGAGGCAGGGGAGGAGGCTATGGCTACACCTTC.

This clone was picked up one time. The chain joins TRBV29-1 to TRBJ2-7, with D possibly called TRBD1 or TRBD2 (5 bases each). Trimming left V 4 bases short and J 2 bases short, with 15 bases between. CDR3 length: 14 amino acids. The V gene's germline CDR1 is SQVTM and CDR2 ANQGSEA. In nucleotides, the CDR3 is TGCAGCGTTGTCTTCGGGGCGCGGACCTACGAGCAGTACTTC. Its translation: CSVVFGARTYEQYF.

The chain combines TRBV27 with TRBJ2-5; weak D call: TRBD1 (7 bases). The CDR3 totals 15 residues. V was trimmed by 6 bases and J by 4 bases, leaving 18 bases between them. Looked up from germline, CDR1 is MNHEY and CDR2 is SMNVEV (reference sequence). Here the CDR3 reads CASSPRQGGGETQYF. As DNA, the CDR3 is TGTGCCAGCAGCCCTCGACAGGGAGGCGGAGAGACCCAGTACTTC.

Of note for this clone: This clone may be a read error of a much larger clone one base away. The CDR3 DNA sequence: TGTGCCAGCAGCTTGGACAGGGGGGCCTACGAGCAGTACTTC. Amino acid sequence: CASSLDRGAYEQYF. The V and J genes are TRBV7-3 and TRBJ2-7, with 10 bases aligning to TRBD1. The CDR3 sequence is 14 residues long. The germline gives CDR1 SGHTA, CDR2 FQGTGA. J was trimmed by 2 bases and V by 3 bases; bases with no gene match: 1. The whole variable domain, remainder taken from reference TRBV7-3 and TRBJ2-7, is GAGVSQTPSNKVTEKGKYVELRCDPISGHTALYWYRQSLGQGPEFLIYFQGTGAADDSGLPNDRFFAVRPEGSVSTLKIQRTERGDSAVYLCASSLDRGAYEQYFGPGTRLTVT.

The genes are TRBV4-1 and TRBJ2-2, with 11 positions matching TRBD1. The ends lost 7 bases at V and 5 bases at J; junction bases unmatched: 12. Germline CDR1 reads MGHRA; CDR2 reads YSYEKL. This CDR3 is 17 amino acids long. CDR3 sequence: CASNPGQGAGLTGELFF. The CDR3 DNA follows: TGCGCCAGCAACCCAGGACAGGGGGCAGGTCTAACCGGGGAGCTGTTTTTT.

The chain carries TRBV7-9 and TRBJ1-2; D perhaps matches TRBD1 (5 bases). V was trimmed by 2 bases and J by 4 bases, leaving 17 bases between them. From germline, CDR1 is SEHNR and CDR2 FQNEAQ (reference sequence). This CDR3 comprises 16 residues. CDR3 in DNA: TGTGCCAGCAGCTTAAGTCAGGGAGCGAGCCCCTATGGCTACACCTTC. This gives the protein CASSLSQGASPYGYTF.

The V call is TRBV7-2, the J call TRBJ2-3; 8 nucleotides align to TRBD1. The CDR3 runs 15 residues. Unmatched junction bases numbered 8, after V lost 5 bases and J lost 4 bases. Germline values: CDR1 SGHTA, CDR2 FQGNSA. The CDR3 reads CASSTRTGFADTQYF. CDR3 nucleotide sequence: TGTGCCAGCAGCACACGGACAGGGTTCGCAGATACGCAGTATTTT.

V gene TRBV9 combines with J gene TRBJ2-2; D remains ambiguous. This CDR3 contains 15 residues. V lost 0 bases to trimming and J lost 4 bases, with 10 bases between them. Germline V gene data show CDR1 as SGDLS and CDR2 as YYNGEE. The CDR3 spells CASSVAPDATGELFF. As DNA, the CDR3 is TGTGCCAGCAGCGTAGCCCCGGACGCCACCGGGGAGCTGTTTTTT.

V usage is TRBV6-5 and J usage is TRBJ2-5, with 8 bases identical to TRBD1. V shed 2 bases, J shed 2 bases, and the junction held 7 bases outside the gene matches. CDR1 is MNHEY and CDR2 is SVGAGI in the germline V gene. This CDR3 is built from 16 residues. The CDR3 DNA follows: TGTGCCAGCAGTTACACGACAGGGGCCTTTCAAGAGACCCAGTACTTC. It codes for CASSYTTGAFQETQYF.

This chain uses TRBV28 with TRBJ2-6; TRBD2 agrees at 7 bases. This CDR3 region has 18 residues. With 5 bases clipped from V and 0 bases from J, the junction kept 10 bases outside the gene matches. The germline V gene has CDR1 MDHEN and CDR2 SYDVKM. The CDR3 here is CASSPPGGPLSGANVLTF. The CDR3 nucleotides are TGTGCCAGCAGTCCCCCGGGGGGTCCCCTCTCTGGGGCCAACGTCCTGACTTTC. Variable domain in full (rest from reference TRBV28 and TRBJ2-6): DVKVTQSSRYLVKRTGEKVFLECVQDMDHENMFWYRQDPGLGLRLIYFSYDVKMKEKGDIPEGYSVSREKKERFSLILESASTNQTSMYLCASSPPGGPLSGANVLTFGAGSRLTVL.

The sample holds a few counts of this clone. The rearrangement links TRBV27 to TRBJ2-5, with TRBD2 identical over 8 bases. This CDR3 has 13 amino acids. Germline CDR1 and CDR2: MNHEY and SMNVEV (reference sequence). Germline trimming cut 8 bases from V and 2 bases from J; bases unmatched to any gene: 4. Written as DNA, the CDR3 is TGTGCCAGCGGGGCTAGCGGGCAAGAGACCCAGTACTTC. Its translation: CASGASGQETQYF.

The rearrangement joins TRBV30 to TRBJ2-5, with 7 positions matching TRBD2. CDR1 and CDR2 (germline): GTSNPN, SVGIG (reference sequence). V shed 6 bases and J 5 bases; nucleotides not matched to a gene: 9. The CDR3 loop spans 13 amino acids. This CDR3 reads CACPGRDGETQYF. The CDR3 DNA reads as TGTGCCTGCCCGGGGAGGGATGGGGAGACCCAGTACTTC.

The CDR3 loop reads CAISESIVRRNQPQHF. The DNA of the CDR3 is TGTGCCATCAGTGAGTCGATTGTCCGGCGCAATCAGCCCCAGCATTTT. The rearrangement joins TRBV10-3 to TRBJ1-5; no clear D. The germline V gene encodes CDR1 ENHRY and CDR2 SYGVKD. The CDR3 is made up of 16 amino acids. Trimming cost V 0 bases and J 2 bases, with 11 bases left between them.

The gene calls are TRBV2 and TRBJ2-7; perhaps TRBD2 as D (6 bases). Germline V gene data show CDR1 as SNHLY and CDR2 as FYNNEI. Trimming stripped 8 bases from V and 2 bases from J, with 13 bases between. The CDR3 is 13 amino acids. The CDR3 is CASGRDSPYEQYF. CDR3 DNA sequence: TGTGCCAGCGGCCGGGACTCCCCCTACGAGCAGTACTTC. The full variable domain, in which reference TRBV2 and TRBJ2-7 provide the parts outside the CDR3, is EPEVTQTPSHQVTQMGQEVILRCVPISNHLYFYWYRQILGQKVEFLVSFYNNEISEKSEIFDDQFSVERPDGSNFTLKIRSTKLEDSAMYFCASGRDSPYEQYFGPGTRLTVT.

The rearrangement joins TRBV10-3 to TRBJ2-7; 7 nucleotides agree with TRBD2. The J segment lost 7 bases and the V segment lost 8 bases, leaving 8 bases of the junction unmatched. CDR1 and CDR2 from the germline V gene are ENHRY and SYGVKD. The CDR3 has 12 amino acids. As DNA, the CDR3 is TGTGCCATCGGGGGGGGAGGATTGGAGCAGTACTTC. Translation gives CAIGGGGLEQYF.

As for this clone: This specimen includes other DNA sequences encoding the same CDR3. The J gene is TRBJ1-5, the V gene TRBV28, with D hard to call. Germline assignment: CDR1 MDHEN and CDR2 SYDVKM. CDR3 size: 12 residues. V shed 3 bases and J shed 6 bases, with 6 bases lying between them. The CDR3 DNA sequence: TGTGCCAGCAGTTTTTCGGGTCAGCCCCAGCATTTT. It specifies CASSFSGQPQHF.

The V call is TRBV10-2, the J call TRBJ2-7; D uncertain. The germline V gene encodes CDR1 WSHSY and CDR2 SAAADI. The ends were cut back, 6 bases at V and 7 bases at J, with 16 bases in the middle. The CDR3 contains 13 residues. This CDR3 is CASRPRTPQEQYF. The CDR3 region has the DNA TGCGCCAGCAGACCCCGGACGCCACAAGAGCAGTACTTC.

The chain uses TRBV2 and TRBJ1-5; D call uncertain. Germline V CDR1 and CDR2: SNHLY, FYNNEI. The V end was cut by 8 bases, the J end by 6 bases, with 14 bases between. The CDR3 totals 13 residues. The CDR3 sequence is CASSSKPGQPQHF. In nucleotides, the CDR3 is TGTGCCAGCTCTTCCAAACCGGGTCAGCCCCAGCATTTT.

This chain connects TRBV4-1 to TRBJ1-5, with a weak D call TRBD1 (6 bases). The V end lost 3 bases, the J end lost 5 bases, and 20 bases lay between the germline ends. Per the germline V gene, CDR1 is MGHRA and CDR2 is YSYEKL. The CDR3 has 17 residues. The CDR3 sequence is CASSQAYTGTVYQPQHF. CDR3 nucleotide sequence: TGCGCCAGCAGCCAGGCTTATACAGGGACGGTTTATCAGCCCCAGCATTTT.